These 21 T cell receptor beta chains share one sample of origin, sequenced in a study of cytomegalovirus exposure and HLA in healthy donors. This PCR relied on a set of 60 Vbeta primers and 13 Jbeta primers. Assay used: immunoSEQ multiplex PCR; TCRdb lists only in-frame clones, some missing. The table records over 150,000 clones, over 75% of them present only once. The sequencing sample was made of PBMCs. Receptor source: a woman between 40 and 50 years old in good health and CMV-seropositive.

The chain uses TRBV27 and TRBJ2-1, with TRBD1 matching 9 bases. Germline V lookup: CDR1 MNHEY, CDR2 SMNVEV (reference sequence). The CDR3 totals 17 residues. Trimming at V came to 6 bases and at J to 7 bases, leaving 16 bases not matched to a gene. This CDR3 is CASRTSGARQGVNEQFF. The CDR3 nucleotides are TGTGCCAGCAGGACTTCCGGTGCGAGACAGGGGGTAAATGAGCAGTTCTTC.

The gene calls are TRBV11-3 and TRBJ2-2; no firm D call. CDR3 length equals 18 residues. With 1 base removed from V and 3 bases from J, the gap between germline ends came to 18 bases. Germline V lookup: CDR1 SGHNT, CDR2 YENEEA. Written as DNA, the CDR3 is TGTGCCAGCAGCTTAGGCCCTTTATTTGGTCGGGACACCGGGGAGCTGTTTTTT. It yields the protein CASSLGPLFGRDTGELFF.

The chain links TRBV19 to TRBJ1-5; 7 nucleotides agree with TRBD1. Looked up from germline, CDR1 is LNHDA and CDR2 is SQIVND (reference sequence). The J segment lost 6 bases and the V segment lost 6 bases, leaving 14 bases of the junction unmatched. This CDR3 comprises 16 residues. The CDR3 DNA sequence: TGTGCCAGTAGCCGTGGCGGAACAGGGGCGGTTCAGCCCCAGCATTTT. It translates to CASSRGGTGAVQPQHF.

The chain is built from TRBV5-6 and TRBJ2-2, with TRBD1 matching 8 bases. Trimming took 6 bases from V and 4 from J; bases not matched to a gene: 11. The CDR3 sequence is 16 residues long. From germline, CDR1 is SGHDT and CDR2 YYEEEE. For the CDR3, the DNA is TGTGCCAGCACCCCACCCGACAGGGGCGGCACCGGGGAGCTGTTTTTT. This sequence encodes CASTPPDRGGTGELFF. The whole variable domain, filled in from reference TRBV5-6 and TRBJ2-2, reads DAGVTQSPTHLIKTRGQQVTLRCSPKSGHDTVSWYQQALGQGPQFIFQYYEEEERQRGNFPDRFSGHQFPNYSSELNVNALLLGDSALYLCASTPPDRGGTGELFFGEGSRLTVL.

The chain joins TRBV2 to TRBJ1-2; D perhaps matches TRBD1 (6 bases). V shed 2 bases and J shed 0 bases, with 10 bases lying between them. The CDR3 sequence is 15 residues long. Per the germline V gene, CDR1 is SNHLY and CDR2 is FYNNEI. CDR3 DNA: TGTGCCAGCAGTGAACAAGGGGGTGCTAACTATGGCTACACCTTC. This codes for CASSEQGGANYGYTF.

The chain couples TRBV2 to TRBJ1-2; weak D call: TRBD1 (5 bases). V gave up 2 bases and J gave up 7 bases, with 11 bases separating them. This CDR3 is built from 13 residues. CDR1 and CDR2 (germline): SNHLY, FYNNEI. The CDR3 loop is CASSESGLVGYTF. The CDR3 DNA reads as TGTGCCAGCAGTGAATCAGGGCTTGTTGGCTACACCTTC.

This chain uses TRBV30 with TRBJ2-7, with 9 bases fitting TRBD1. The CDR3 covers 13 residues. Germline V gene sequence: CDR1 GTSNPN, CDR2 SVGIG (reference sequence). Trimming removed 2 bases from V and 7 bases from J; junction bases left unmatched: 6. Here the CDR3 reads CAWSPETGGEQYF. In nucleotides, the CDR3 is TGTGCCTGGAGTCCCGAGACAGGGGGGGAGCAGTACTTC.

This clone appeared a single time. The genes are TRBV7-9 and TRBJ2-1; D may be TRBD1 (5 bases). The V gene's germline CDR1 is SEHNR and CDR2 FQNEAQ (reference sequence). V was shortened by 1 base and J by 12 bases, with 7 bases between the two germline ends. CDR3 length: 11 amino acids. The CDR3, as DNA: TGTGCCAGCAGCTTAGAGGGGTCGCAGTTCTTC. This encodes CASSLEGSQFF.

This clone has a handful of counts. CDR3 sequence (DNA): TGTGCCAGCAGCTTGGCTGAGACAGGGGGCTACGAGCAGTACTTC. Protein sequence: CASSLAETGGYEQYF. This rearrangement joins TRBV5-4 to TRBJ2-7; 9 bases map to TRBD1. Trimming at V came to 0 bases and at J to 3 bases, leaving 4 bases not matched to a gene. The CDR3 is 15 residues long. In germline, CDR1 is SGHNT, CDR2 YYREEE (reference sequence).

V and J are TRBV6-5 and TRBJ1-2, with D perhaps matching TRBD1 (5 bases). Germline values: CDR1 MNHEY, CDR2 SVGAGI. Trimming removed 2 bases at V and 3 bases at J, with 10 bases between. The CDR3 length is 14 residues. The CDR3, as DNA: TGTGCCAGCAGTTACCGCAGGGCTGACTATGGCTACACCTTC. Translating gives CASSYRRADYGYTF.

CDR3 sequence: CAWSVRGLAGDQNNEQFF. In DNA, the CDR3 is TGTGCCTGGAGTGTAAGGGGACTAGCGGGAGATCAAAACAATGAGCAGTTCTTC. The chain has TRBV30 and TRBJ2-1, with 14 positions matching TRBD2. Germline CDR1 and CDR2: GTSNPN and SVGIG (reference sequence). V was clipped by 0 bases and J by 5 bases; unmatched bases: 9. The CDR3 spans 18 residues.

The chain has TRBV7-2 and TRBJ2-7; 8 bases match TRBD1. The trim removed 8 bases at V and 4 bases at J, leaving 4 bases unmatched. CDR1 is SGHTA, CDR2 FQGNSA, per germline. The CDR3 runs to 12 residues. CDR3: CASGDRPYEQYF. CDR3 sequence (DNA): TGTGCCAGCGGGGACAGGCCGTACGAGCAGTACTTC.

The chain combines TRBV7-2 with TRBJ2-1; 10 positions agree with TRBD2. V lost 6 bases and J lost 6; bases outside the gene matches: 8. The CDR3 runs 15 residues. Germline lookup yields CDR1 SGHTA and CDR2 FQGNSA. This CDR3 reads CASSHPGLASNEQFF. As DNA, the CDR3 is TGTGCCAGCAGTCACCCGGGACTAGCGTCCAATGAGCAGTTCTTC.

V is TRBV5-1 and J is TRBJ2-3; D is possibly TRBD1 (5 bases). V dropped 4 bases and J dropped 4 bases, with 22 bases sitting between them. The germline gives CDR1 SGHRS, CDR2 YFSETQ. This CDR3 spans 17 amino acids. The CDR3 reads CASSPDLTQGGADTQYF. CDR3 nucleotide sequence: TGCGCCAGCAGCCCCGACCTCACTCAGGGTGGGGCAGATACGCAGTATTTT.

A few counts support this clone. The chain uses TRBV21-1 and TRBJ2-1; the table calls TRBD2, which could not be checked here. TRBV21-1 is a listed pseudogene. CDR3 length: 20 amino acids. The CDR3 region has the DNA TGTGCCAGCAGCAAAAAGGCTCCAGCGGGAGAAACAGGTCAATACAATGAGCAGTTCTTC. This gives the protein CASSKKAPAGETGQYNEQFF.

The chain carries TRBV27 and TRBJ2-2; D may be TRBD2 (5 bases). This CDR3 is built from 11 residues. The germline CDR1 and CDR2 sequences are MNHEY and SMNVEV (reference sequence). Trimming stripped 7 bases from V and 7 bases from J, with 7 bases between. The CDR3 protein is CASTEGGELFF. Here the CDR3 DNA reads TGTGCCAGCACCGAGGGCGGGGAGCTGTTTTTT.

V is TRBV5-4 and J is TRBJ1-2, with D possibly TRBD1 on 5 matching bases. The CDR3 sequence is 14 residues long. V shed 0 bases and J shed 8 bases, with 14 bases lying between them. From germline, CDR1 is SGHNT and CDR2 YYREEE (reference sequence). Here the CDR3 reads CASSLDRQSIGYTF. Here the CDR3 DNA reads TGTGCCAGCAGCTTGGACAGGCAGTCGATCGGCTACACCTTC.

In its sample, this clone was seen a few times. The chain has TRBV11-3 and TRBJ2-3; possibly TRBD1 for D (6 bases). Trimming removed 5 bases at V and 0 bases at J, with 18 bases between. CDR1 is SGHNT and CDR2 is YENEEA in the germline V gene. The CDR3 is 17 residues long. This chain's CDR3 is CASSTSLTGTSTDTQYF. As DNA, the CDR3 is TGTGCCAGCAGCACCTCCCTGACAGGAACTAGCACAGATACGCAGTATTTT.

This clone showed up just a few times. The J gene is TRBJ2-1, the V gene TRBV10-3, with TRBD2 matching 9 bases. CDR3 size: 18 residues. The germline V gene encodes CDR1 ENHRY and CDR2 SYGVKD. Trimming removed 2 bases from V and 0 bases from J; junction bases left unmatched: 8. The CDR3 DNA sequence: TGTGCCATCAGTGAGAGTGCTAGCGGGATTAGCTCCTACAATGAGCAGTTCTTC. Its protein is CAISESASGISSYNEQFF.

This rearrangement joins TRBV7-9 to TRBJ2-1; 7 bases line up with TRBD2. CDR3 size: 12 residues. The J segment lost 15 bases and the V segment lost 4 bases, leaving 9 bases of the junction unmatched. CDR1 is SEHNR and CDR2 is FQNEAQ in the germline V gene (reference sequence). The CDR3 region is CASSSSVGGRFF. The CDR3 coding sequence is TGTGCCAGCAGCTCCTCTGTGGGAGGGCGGTTCTTC.

In this sample, this clone turned up a few times. The chain is built from TRBV7-9 and TRBJ2-5, with TRBD2 identical over 10 bases. CDR1 is SEHNR, CDR2 FQNEAQ, per germline (reference sequence). This CDR3 has 15 residues. V was clipped by 5 bases and J by 5 bases; unmatched bases: 8. The CDR3 is CASSPEAGGPETQYF. The CDR3 nucleotides are TGTGCCAGCAGCCCTGAAGCGGGAGGGCCGGAGACCCAGTACTTC.